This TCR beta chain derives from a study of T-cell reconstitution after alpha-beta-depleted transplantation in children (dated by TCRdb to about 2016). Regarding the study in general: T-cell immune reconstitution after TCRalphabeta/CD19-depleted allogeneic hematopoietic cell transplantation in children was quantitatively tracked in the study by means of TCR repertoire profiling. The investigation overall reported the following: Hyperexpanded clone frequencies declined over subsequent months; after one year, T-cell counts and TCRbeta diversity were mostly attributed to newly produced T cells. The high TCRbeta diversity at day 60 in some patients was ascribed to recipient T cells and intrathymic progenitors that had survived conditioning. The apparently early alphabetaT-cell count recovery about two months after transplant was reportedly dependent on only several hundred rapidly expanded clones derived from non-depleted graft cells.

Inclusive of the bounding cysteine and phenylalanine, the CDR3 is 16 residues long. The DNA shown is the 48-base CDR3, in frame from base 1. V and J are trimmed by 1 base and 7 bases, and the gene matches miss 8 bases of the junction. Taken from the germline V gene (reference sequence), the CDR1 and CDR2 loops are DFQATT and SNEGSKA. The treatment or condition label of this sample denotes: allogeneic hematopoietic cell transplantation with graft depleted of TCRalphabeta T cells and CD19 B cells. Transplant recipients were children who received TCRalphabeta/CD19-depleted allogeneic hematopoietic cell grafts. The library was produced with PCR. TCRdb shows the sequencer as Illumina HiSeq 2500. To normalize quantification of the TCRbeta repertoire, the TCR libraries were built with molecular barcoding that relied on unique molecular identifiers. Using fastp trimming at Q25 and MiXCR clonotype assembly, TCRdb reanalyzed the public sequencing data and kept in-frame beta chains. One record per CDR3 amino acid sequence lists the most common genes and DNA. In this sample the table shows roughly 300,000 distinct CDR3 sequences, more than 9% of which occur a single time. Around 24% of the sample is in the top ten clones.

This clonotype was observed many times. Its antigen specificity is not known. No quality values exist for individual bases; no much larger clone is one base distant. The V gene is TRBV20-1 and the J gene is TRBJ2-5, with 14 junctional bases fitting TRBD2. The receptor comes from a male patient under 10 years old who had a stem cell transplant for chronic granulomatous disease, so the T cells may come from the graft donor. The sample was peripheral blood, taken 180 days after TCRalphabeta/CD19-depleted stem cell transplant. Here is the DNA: TGCAGTGCTAGAGGGGGACTAGCGGGGGCCGGGGGGACCCAGTACTTC. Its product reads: CSARGGLAGAGGTQYF.